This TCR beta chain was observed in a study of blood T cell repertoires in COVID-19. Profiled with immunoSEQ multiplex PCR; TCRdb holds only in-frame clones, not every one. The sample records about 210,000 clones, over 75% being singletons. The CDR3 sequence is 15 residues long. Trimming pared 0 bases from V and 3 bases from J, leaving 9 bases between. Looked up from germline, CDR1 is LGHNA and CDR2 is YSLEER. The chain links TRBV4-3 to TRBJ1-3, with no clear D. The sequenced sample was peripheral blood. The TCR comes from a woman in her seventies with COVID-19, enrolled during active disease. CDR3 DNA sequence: TGCGCCAGCAGCCAAGAAGGCGGTTTTGGAAACACCATATATTTT. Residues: CASSQEGGFGNTIYF.